This T cell receptor (beta chain) derives from a study of naive and memory T cell subsets. Study results and caveats: Clonotypes are single alpha or beta chains, not paired receptors. Over 95% of naive TCR sequences appeared only once after error correction, unlike memory subsets. Naive repertoires, especially CD8, held a few larger clonotypes, possibly memory cells re-expressing CD45RA.

Both TRBC1 and TRBC2 were covered by a beta constant-region primer of two equimolar oligonucleotides. Four rounds of PCR amplified the ligated cDNA using nested alpha and beta constant-region primers plus SP2. TCRdb redid the calling of the UMI-ligation and nested PCR reads with MiXCR, one entry per CDR3 protein. The table has 150,000 or so distinct CDR3 sequences, under 25% seen once. The germline V gene encodes CDR1 WNHNN and CDR2 SYGVQD (reference sequence). Trimming stripped 0 bases from V and 6 bases from J, with 6 bases between. The CDR3 length is 13 residues. In its sample, this clonotype was seen a few times. Antigen specificity is unknown.

The origin of this receptor is a human donor in good health. Sequenced material: naive CD4+ T cells from blood. This sequence joins TRBV10-1 and TRBJ2-1, with no clear D. CDR3 in DNA: TGCGCCAGCAGTGAGTCTCCAGCCAATGAGCAGTTCTTC. Residues: CASSESPANEQFF.